Presented here are 11 T cell receptor beta chains from one specimen sequenced in a study of human T cells and chemical hapten exposure (dated by TCRdb to about 2021). Receptor libraries were prepared by RACE. The run used a NextSeq 500. Using fastp at Q25 and MiXCR, TCRdb reprocessed the public reads and kept productive beta chains. Each CDR3 protein gets just one entry, which takes the most common genes and DNA from the rows behind it. In this sample the table shows some 50,000 distinct CDR3 sequences, roughly 4% of which occur a single time. Jointly, the top ten make up about 1.6% of the sample. This specimen's time point label, per the study, means: healthy volunteer bleed at 2 weeks. Total RNA was extracted from unfractionated whole blood collected in Tempus Blood RNA tubes. The source material was whole blood. The source is a female donor in good health. Some clones in this sample may be carry-over from other donors' samples.

Written as DNA, the CDR3 is TGTGCCAGCAGTTACAGGAGAGACCGCTTAAGTCGTGAGACCCAGTACTTC. This encodes CASSYRRDRLSRETQYF. The chain joins TRBV27 to TRBJ2-5; perhaps TRBD1 as D (5 bases). Trimming took off 4 bases at V and 5 bases at J, with 23 bases between the two ends. The length of the CDR3 is 17 residues. Germline CDR1 reads MNHEY; CDR2 reads SMNVEV (reference sequence).

This clonotype was detected only a few times. The chain is built from TRBV4-2 and TRBJ2-3, with 9 bases aligning to TRBD2. The J segment lost 3 bases and the V segment lost 1 base, leaving 5 bases of the junction unmatched. Per germline, CDR1 LGHNA and CDR2 YNFKEQ. This CDR3 region has 16 residues. The CDR3: CASSQGAGGPTDTQYF. In DNA form, the CDR3 reads TGTGCCAGCAGCCAAGGGGCGGGGGGGCCAACAGATACGCAGTATTTT.

This clonotype was seen at least ten times. This rearrangement joins TRBV7-2 to TRBJ2-5, with 8 bases matching TRBD2. The V and J ends lost 1 base and 9 bases, in that order; junction bases with no gene match: 4. The germline V gene encodes CDR1 SGHTA and CDR2 FQGNSA. CDR3 size: 13 residues. CDR3 protein: CASSLVGGGPQYF. The DNA for the CDR3 is TGTGCCAGCAGCTTAGTGGGCGGGGGGCCCCAGTACTTC.

Comments on this clonotype: This may stem from a read error, because a much larger clone lies one nucleotide away. CDR3 protein: CASSEALPTGQGGDTF. Here the CDR3 DNA reads TGTGCCAGCAGTGAAGCGCTTCCGACAGGGCAGGGCGGCGACACCTTC. This chain links TRBV2 with TRBJ1-2; 7 positions agree with TRBD1. V was pared by 0 bases and J by 12 bases, with 16 bases of the junction left unmatched. The CDR3 totals 16 residues. Per germline, CDR1 SNHLY and CDR2 FYNNEI.

A few counts support this clonotype. The V call is TRBV12-3 or TRBV12-4, the J call TRBJ1-5; the D is unclear. V dropped 5 bases and J dropped 4 bases, with 12 bases sitting between them. The CDR3 covers 14 residues. The CDR3 sequence: CASSRLGLNQPQHF. The CDR3 bases are TGTGCCAGCAGTCGTCTGGGGTTAAATCAGCCCCAGCATTTT.

There are many counts of this clonotype. The CDR3 DNA reads TGTGCCAGCAGGGGATTTGAAGGACAATCGGAAAAACTGTTTTTT. It encodes CASRGFEGQSEKLFF. The chain employs TRBV25-1 and TRBJ1-4; D possibly corresponds to TRBD1 (5 bases). The CDR3 extends over 15 amino acids. From germline, CDR1 is MGHDK and CDR2 SYGVNS. The V end lost 6 bases, the J end lost 8 bases, and 19 bases lay between the germline ends.

This sequence joins TRBV3-1 and TRBJ1-1, with D possibly being TRBD1 (6 bases). Germline CDR1 reads LGHDT; CDR2 reads YNNKEL (reference sequence). Trimming shortened V by 4 bases and J by 4 bases, and 19 bases separated the two germline ends. The CDR3 totals 16 residues. CDR3 sequence: CASSRFSPGEVTEAFF. The CDR3 region has the DNA TGTGCCAGCAGCCGATTTTCTCCAGGGGAGGTCACTGAAGCTTTCTTT. Together with reference TRBV3-1 and TRBJ1-1, the CDR3 gives the full variable domain: DTAVSQTPKYLVTQMGNDKSIKCEQNLGHDTMYWYKQDSKKFLKIMFSYNNKELIINETVPNRFSPKSPDKAHLNLHINSLELGDSAVYFCASSRFSPGEVTEAFFGQGTRLTVV.

The sample holds many counts of this clonotype. The chain is built from TRBV20-1 and TRBJ1-5; D call uncertain. The CDR3 loop spans 14 amino acids. Germline-derived CDR1 and CDR2 are DFQATT and SNEGSKA (reference sequence). The ends were cut back, 3 bases at V and 1 base at J, with 10 bases in the middle. The CDR3: CSARVAGSNQPQHF. As DNA, the CDR3 is TGCAGTGCTAGGGTAGCCGGAAGCAATCAGCCCCAGCATTTT.

Many counts were recorded for this clonotype. The J gene is TRBJ1-2, the V gene TRBV12-3 or TRBV12-4, with a possible D match to TRBD1 (5 bases). The CDR3 is 11 amino acids. Trimming left V 3 bases short and J 10 bases short, with 9 bases between. This CDR3 reads CASSFGQVYTF. The CDR3 nucleotides are TGTGCCAGCAGTTTCGGACAAGTCTACACCTTC.

The table lists this clonotype with a few counts. The chain joins TRBV4-1 to TRBJ2-2, with 8 bases that match TRBD1. CDR1 is MGHRA and CDR2 is YSYEKL in the germline V gene. The CDR3 length is 17 residues. Unmatched junction bases numbered 11, after V lost 4 bases and J lost 4 bases. The CDR3 bases are TGCGCCAGCAGCCTTCCCCCGGACAGGGCCATCACCGGGGAGCTGTTTTTT. Translation: CASSLPPDRAITGELFF.

This clonotype appeared many times. The chain uses TRBV7-9 and TRBJ2-1; D is unclear. The CDR3 is 11 residues long. The V end lost 6 bases, the J end lost 7 bases, and 7 bases lay between the germline ends. The V gene's germline CDR1 is SEHNR and CDR2 FQNEAQ (reference sequence). The CDR3 loop is CASSRWNEQFF. CDR3 in DNA: TGTGCCAGCAGTAGGTGGAATGAGCAGTTCTTC.